The 21 T cell receptor beta chains in this list originate from one sample, sequenced in a study of blood T cell repertoires in COVID-19. Some clones are missing from TCRdb's copy, which holds only in-frame ones; the method was immunoSEQ multiplex PCR. The sample yields about 81,000 clones, about four fifths seen once. Sequenced: peripheral blood. Receptors originate from a man aged 55 to 70 with acute or convalescent COVID-19.

This sequence joins TRBV28 and TRBJ1-6, with unresolved D. The CDR3 is 13 amino acids. The V end lost 8 bases, the J end lost 6 bases, and 11 bases lay between the germline ends. The germline V gene has CDR1 MDHEN and CDR2 SYDVKM. The CDR3 protein is CASQEGGNSPLHF. Written as DNA, the CDR3 is TGTGCCAGCCAAGAGGGTGGTAATTCACCCCTCCACTTT.

V is TRBV19 and J is TRBJ2-5, with 12 bases identical to TRBD1. The J segment lost 5 bases and the V segment lost 3 bases, leaving 7 bases of the junction unmatched. Looked up from germline, CDR1 is LNHDA and CDR2 is SQIVND (reference sequence). The CDR3 contains 16 residues. The CDR3 DNA reads TGTGCCAGTAGTATTTCGGGACAGGGGGCAATGGAGACCCAGTACTTC. Its protein is CASSISGQGAMETQYF. The entire variable domain, with the rest obtained from reference TRBV19 and TRBJ2-5, is as follows: DGGITQSPKYLFRKEGQNVTLSCEQNLNHDAMYWYRQDPGQGLRLIYYSQIVNDFQKGDIAEGYSVSREKKESFPLTVTSAQKNPTAFYLCASSISGQGAMETQYFGPGTRLLVL.

The chain couples TRBV9 to TRBJ1-4; TRBD1 might be the D (6 bases). Trimming stripped 4 bases from V and 3 bases from J, with 16 bases between. CDR3 length equals 16 residues. Germline V lookup: CDR1 SGDLS, CDR2 YYNGEE. The CDR3, as DNA: TGTGCCAGCAGCCCCTCGGGGGGGCAAGCTAATGAAAAACTGTTTTTT. Protein product: CASSPSGGQANEKLFF.

This sequence joins TRBV29-1 and TRBJ2-7; D gene uncertain. Germline-derived CDR1 and CDR2 are SQVTM and ANQGSEA. Trimming removed 6 bases at V and 7 bases at J, with 13 bases between. The CDR3 has 11 amino acids. The CDR3 sequence: CSVVYFREQYF. The DNA for the CDR3 is TGCAGCGTCGTTTATTTTCGTGAGCAGTACTTC.

This chain uses TRBV5-8 with TRBJ2-7, with 9 bases that match TRBD1. Unmatched junction bases numbered 10, after V lost 2 bases and J lost 7 bases. The CDR3 sequence is 15 residues long. The germline gives CDR1 SGHTS, CDR2 YDEGEE. In DNA, the CDR3 is TGTGCCAGCAGCTTACCCTTGGGGACAGGGTATGAGCAGTACTTC. Translated: CASSLPLGTGYEQYF.

This CDR3 reads CASSLGTAMSEQYF. The CDR3 bases are TGTGCCAGCAGCTTAGGGACAGCCATGTCCGAGCAGTACTTC. The V and J genes are TRBV7-3 and TRBJ2-7; 7 bases line up with TRBD1. Germline-derived CDR1 and CDR2 are SGHTA and FQGTGA. CDR3 length equals 14 residues. Trimming removed 2 bases from V and 6 bases from J; junction bases left unmatched: 7.

This clone appeared a few times. This sample also contains other DNA sequences that code for the same CDR3. J is TRBJ1-1 and V is TRBV12-3 or TRBV12-4; D not certain. This CDR3 region has 13 residues. Trimming removed 3 bases at V and 1 base at J, with 6 bases between. The CDR3 protein is CASSFEGNTEAFF. In DNA, the CDR3 is TGTGCCAGCAGTTTCGAGGGGAACACTGAAGCTTTCTTT.

This chain connects TRBV12-3 or TRBV12-4 to TRBJ2-1; D is ambiguous. This CDR3 spans 11 amino acids. V shed 5 bases and J shed 7 bases, with 6 bases lying between them. The CDR3 DNA is TGTGCCAGCAGTAACGGTAATGAGCAGTTCTTC. It encodes CASSNGNEQFF.

This clone has just a few counts. V usage is TRBV2 and J usage is TRBJ2-7; TRBD1 agrees at 8 bases. CDR1 SNHLY and CDR2 FYNNEI come from the germline V gene. This CDR3 is 12 amino acids long. The J segment lost 7 bases and the V segment lost 4 bases, leaving 3 bases of the junction unmatched. CDR3 in amino acids: CASSVTGGEQYF. Here the CDR3 DNA reads TGTGCCAGCAGTGTAACAGGGGGGGAGCAGTACTTC.

V usage is TRBV6-5 and J usage is TRBJ2-7; the match to TRBD2 covers 8 bases. With 8 bases clipped from V and 5 bases from J, the junction kept 11 bases outside the gene matches. Germline loops: CDR1 MNHEY, CDR2 SVGAGI. This CDR3 is built from 14 residues. The CDR3 spells CASGNTGGPNEQYF. The CDR3, as DNA: TGTGCCAGCGGCAATACGGGGGGGCCTAACGAGCAGTACTTC.

A few counts support this clone. The chain uses TRBV7-9 and TRBJ2-2; a weak D match, TRBD2 (7 bases). Trimming took off 7 bases at V and 6 bases at J, with 15 bases between the two ends. Looked up from germline, CDR1 is SEHNR and CDR2 is FQNEAQ (reference sequence). The CDR3 consists of 14 residues. The CDR3 nucleotides read TGTGCCAGCAAGGAAACCGGGGGGCCCGGGGAGCTGTTTTTT. Translated, it gives CASKETGGPGELFF.

This chain joins TRBV5-6 and TRBJ2-3; 8 positions match TRBD2. Trimming took 1 base from V and 6 from J; bases not matched to a gene: 13. The CDR3 sequence is 17 residues long. CDR1 is SGHDT, CDR2 YYEEEE, per germline. CDR3 residues: CASSLPGLGRARDTQYF. As DNA, the CDR3 is TGTGCCAGCAGCTTGCCGGGACTAGGGCGGGCTCGGGATACGCAGTATTTT.

The genes are TRBV6-5 and TRBJ1-2; 10 bases match TRBD1. Trimming removed 7 bases from V and 5 bases from J; junction bases left unmatched: 7. This CDR3 comprises 14 residues. CDR1 is MNHEY and CDR2 is SVGAGI in the germline V gene. CDR3 loop: CASTRSGQGYGYTF. Here the CDR3 DNA reads TGTGCCAGCACCCGATCGGGACAGGGGTATGGCTACACCTTC.

V gene TRBV18 combines with J gene TRBJ1-5, with D perhaps matching TRBD1 (6 bases). Looked up from germline, CDR1 is KGHSH and CDR2 is LQKENI. Between the trimmed V and J ends, which lost 0 bases and 5 bases, there was a span of 17 bases. This CDR3 contains 17 residues. DNA for the CDR3: TGTGCCAGCTCACCACCGAACCCAGGGGTCGGGGATCAGCCCCAGCATTTT. Amino acids: CASSPPNPGVGDQPQHF.

The gene calls are TRBV3-1 (or the pseudogene TRBV3-2) and TRBJ2-3, with 9 bases that match TRBD2. Germline V gene lookup returns CDR1 LGHDT and CDR2 YNNKEL (reference sequence). The CDR3 has 15 amino acids. Trimming took 5 bases from V and 3 from J; bases not matched to a gene: 6. The CDR3 sequence is CASSFLAGATDTQYF. The CDR3, as DNA: TGTGCCAGCAGCTTCTTAGCGGGGGCAACAGATACGCAGTATTTT.

The chain links TRBV6-5 to TRBJ1-1, with D possibly TRBD1 on 5 matching bases. Germline V gene sequence: CDR1 MNHEY, CDR2 SVGAGI. Trimming removed 5 bases at V and 8 bases at J, with 9 bases between. CDR3 size: 11 residues. The CDR3 DNA follows: TGTGCCAGCAGTACAGACAGAGAAGCTTTCTTT. It yields the protein CASSTDREAFF.

This chain connects TRBV7-2 to TRBJ2-2, with D tentatively TRBD2 (6 bases). Trimming removed 3 bases from V and 4 bases from J, with 15 bases in between. Germline CDR1 is SGHTA and CDR2 is FQGNSA. CDR3 length: 16 residues. CDR3 sequence (DNA): TGTGCCAGCAGCTTCCCCGGGCAGGGAGGCACCGGGGAGCTGTTTTTT. Translating it yields CASSFPGQGGTGELFF. Full variable domain (remainder filled in from reference TRBV7-2 and TRBJ2-2): GAGVSQSPSNKVTEKGKDVELRCDPISGHTALYWYRQSLGQGLEFLIYFQGNSAPDKSGLPSDRFSAERTGGSVSTLTIQRTQQEDSAVYLCASSFPGQGGTGELFFGEGSRLTVL.

The V call is TRBV6-2 or TRBV6-3, the J call TRBJ1-1; 7 bases fit TRBD1. Looked up from germline, CDR1 is MNHEY and CDR2 is SVGEGT. This CDR3 has 14 residues. With V trimmed by 5 bases and J by 2 bases, 5 bases remained unmatched. Written as DNA, the CDR3 is TGTGCCAGCAGTCCCGGGACAGCTAACACTGAAGCTTTCTTT. Residues: CASSPGTANTEAFF.

This rearrangement joins TRBV28 to TRBJ2-7; maybe TRBD1 (5 bases). CDR3 length: 16 residues. With 5 bases removed from V and 6 bases from J, the gap between germline ends came to 23 bases. Germline CDR1 reads MDHEN; CDR2 reads SYDVKM. The CDR3 region has the DNA TGTGCCAGCAGTCATCCCCGCTGGAAAGGGGCTGGCGAGCAGTACTTC. Encoded protein: CASSHPRWKGAGEQYF.

This clone was counted between two and nine times. V gene TRBV6-5 combines with J gene TRBJ1-2; D is unresolved. The germline V gene encodes CDR1 MNHEY and CDR2 SVGAGI. CDR3 length: 14 residues. V was trimmed by 0 bases and J by 8 bases, leaving 13 bases between them. The CDR3 DNA reads as TGTGCCAGCAGTTACTCGACGTCCGGAGGGGGCTACACCTTC. It specifies CASSYSTSGGGYTF.

The rearrangement links TRBV7-9 to TRBJ2-7, with TRBD1 as a possible D gene (6 bases). The V and J ends lost 5 bases and 6 bases respectively, with 17 bases between them. Germline V gene data show CDR1 as SEHNR and CDR2 as FQNEAQ (reference sequence). The CDR3 runs to 14 residues. CDR3 sequence: CASSPGTLRGEQYF. In nucleotides, the CDR3 is TGTGCCAGCAGCCCCGGGACATTGAGGGGCGAGCAGTACTTC.